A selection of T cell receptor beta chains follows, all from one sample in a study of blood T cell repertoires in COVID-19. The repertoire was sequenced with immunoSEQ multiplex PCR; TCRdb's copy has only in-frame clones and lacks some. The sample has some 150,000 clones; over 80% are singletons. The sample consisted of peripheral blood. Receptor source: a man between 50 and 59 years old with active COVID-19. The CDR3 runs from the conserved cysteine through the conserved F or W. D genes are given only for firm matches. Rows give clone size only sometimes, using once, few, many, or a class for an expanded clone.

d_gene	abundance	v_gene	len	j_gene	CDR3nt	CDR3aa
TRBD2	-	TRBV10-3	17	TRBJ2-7	TGTGCCATCAGTGACTTCGAGATCGGGAGGTACGCCTACGAGCAGTACTTC	CAISDFEIGRYAYEQYF
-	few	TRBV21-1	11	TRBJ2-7	TGTGCCAGCAGTAGCTCCTACGAGCAGTACTTC	CASSSSYEQYF
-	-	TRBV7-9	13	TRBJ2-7	TGTGCCAGCAGCTATTTGACAGCTTACGAGCAGTACTTC	CASSYLTAYEQYF
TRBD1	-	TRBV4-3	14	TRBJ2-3	TGCGCCAGCAGCTCACAGGGGGCGGGGGATACGCAGTATTTT	CASSSQGAGDTQYF
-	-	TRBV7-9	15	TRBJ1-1	TGTGCCAGCAGGACCCAAGGGGGAGGGCGGACTGAAGCTTTCTTT	CASRTQGGGRTEAFF
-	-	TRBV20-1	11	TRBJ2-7	TGCAGTGCCCTACCGGGCTACGAGCAGTACTTC	CSALPGYEQYF
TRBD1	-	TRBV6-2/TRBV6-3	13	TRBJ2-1	TGTGCCAGCAGTTCTAGGCCAGGGGGTGAGCAGTTCTTC	CASSSRPGGEQFF
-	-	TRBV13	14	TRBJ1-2	TGTGCCAGCAGAGACCCGGGACAATGGCGTGGCTACACCTTC	CASRDPGQWRGYTF
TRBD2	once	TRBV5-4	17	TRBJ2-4	TGTGCCAGCAGCTGGGGACTAGCGGGGTCTACCAAAAACATTCAGTACTTC	CASSWGLAGSTKNIQYF
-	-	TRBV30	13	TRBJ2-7	TGTGCCTGGAGTCGTGACAGGAAGAACGAGCAGTACTTC	CAWSRDRKNEQYF
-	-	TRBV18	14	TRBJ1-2	TGTGCCAGCTCACCACCTGGGCAGGGGCATGGCTACACCTTC	CASSPPGQGHGYTF
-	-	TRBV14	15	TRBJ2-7	TGTGCCAGCAGCCAAGGTCTGGGGCGCGTCTACGAGCAGTACTTC	CASSQGLGRVYEQYF
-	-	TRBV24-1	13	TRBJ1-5	TGTGCCACCAGCCAGGGGATGGGGCAGCCCCAGCATTTT	CATSQGMGQPQHF
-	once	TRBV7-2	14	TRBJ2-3	TGTGCCAGCAGCTCCCTGACTGGCCCGGATACGCAGTATTTT	CASSSLTGPDTQYF